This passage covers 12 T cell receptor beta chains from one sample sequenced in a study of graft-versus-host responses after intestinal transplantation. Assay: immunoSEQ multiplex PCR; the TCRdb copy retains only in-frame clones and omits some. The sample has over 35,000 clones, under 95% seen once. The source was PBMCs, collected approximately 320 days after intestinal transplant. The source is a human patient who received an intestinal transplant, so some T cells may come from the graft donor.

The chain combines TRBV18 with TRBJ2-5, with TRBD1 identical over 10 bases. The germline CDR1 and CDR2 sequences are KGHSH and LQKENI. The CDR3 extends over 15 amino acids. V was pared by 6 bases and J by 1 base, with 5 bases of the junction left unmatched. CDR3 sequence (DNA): TGTGCCAGCTCCCGGGGACAGGGGAGCCAAGAGACCCAGTACTTC. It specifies CASSRGQGSQETQYF.

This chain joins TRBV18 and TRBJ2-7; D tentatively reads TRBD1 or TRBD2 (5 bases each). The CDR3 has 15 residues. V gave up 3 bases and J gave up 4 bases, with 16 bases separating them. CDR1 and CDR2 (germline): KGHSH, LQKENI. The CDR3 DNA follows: TGTGCCAGCTCACCGCAAAACACGGGACGGTACGAGCAGTACTTC. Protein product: CASSPQNTGRYEQYF.

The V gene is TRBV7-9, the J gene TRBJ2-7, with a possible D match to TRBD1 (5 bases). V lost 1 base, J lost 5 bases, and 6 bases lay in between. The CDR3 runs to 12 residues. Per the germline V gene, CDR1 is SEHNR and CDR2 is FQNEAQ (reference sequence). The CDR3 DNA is TGTGCCAGCAGCTTAGTAGGGGACGAGCAGTACTTC. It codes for CASSLVGDEQYF. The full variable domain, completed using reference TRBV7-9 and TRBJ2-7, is DTGVSQNPRHKITKRGQNVTFRCDPISEHNRLYWYRQTLGQGPEFLTYFQNEAQLEKSRLLSDRFSAERPKGSFSTLEIQRTEQGDSAMYLCASSLVGDEQYFGPGTRLTVT.

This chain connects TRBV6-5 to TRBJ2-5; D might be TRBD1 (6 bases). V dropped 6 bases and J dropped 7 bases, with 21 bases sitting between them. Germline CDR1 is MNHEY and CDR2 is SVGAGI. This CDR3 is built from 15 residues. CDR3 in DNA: TGTGCCAGCAGCCAGTCCCTTACAGGGTTGGGGACCCAGTACTTC. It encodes CASSQSLTGLGTQYF.

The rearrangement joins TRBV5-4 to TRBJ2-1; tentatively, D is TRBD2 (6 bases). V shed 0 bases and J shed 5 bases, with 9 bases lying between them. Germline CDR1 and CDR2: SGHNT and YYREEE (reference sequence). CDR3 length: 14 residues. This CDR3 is CASSLVGRNNEQFF. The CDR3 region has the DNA TGTGCCAGCAGCTTGGTCGGGAGAAACAATGAGCAGTTCTTC.

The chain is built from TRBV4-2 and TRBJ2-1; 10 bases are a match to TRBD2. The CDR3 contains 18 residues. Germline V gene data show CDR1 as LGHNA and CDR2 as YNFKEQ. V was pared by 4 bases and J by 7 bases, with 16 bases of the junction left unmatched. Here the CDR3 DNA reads TGTGCCAGCAGCCCCCCCACCTTAAAACTAGCGGGGAGTAATGAGCAGTTCTTC. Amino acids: CASSPPTLKLAGSNEQFF.

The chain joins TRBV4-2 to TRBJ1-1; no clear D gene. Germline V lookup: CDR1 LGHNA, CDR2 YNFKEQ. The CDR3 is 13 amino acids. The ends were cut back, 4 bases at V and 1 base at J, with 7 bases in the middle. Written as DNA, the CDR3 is TGTGCCAGCAGCCTCGGGAAGAACACTGAAGCTTTCTTT. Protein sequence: CASSLGKNTEAFF.

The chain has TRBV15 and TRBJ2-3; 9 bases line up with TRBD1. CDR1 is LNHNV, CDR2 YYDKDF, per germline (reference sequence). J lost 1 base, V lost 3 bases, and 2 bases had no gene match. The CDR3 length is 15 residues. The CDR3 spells CATSSRDRGTDTQYF. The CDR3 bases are TGTGCCACCAGCAGCCGGGACAGGGGCACAGATACGCAGTATTTT.

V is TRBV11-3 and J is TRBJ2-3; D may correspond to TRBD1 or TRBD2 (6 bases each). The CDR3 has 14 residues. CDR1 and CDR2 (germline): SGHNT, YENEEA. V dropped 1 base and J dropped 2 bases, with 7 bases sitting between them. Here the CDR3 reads CASSLGGATDTQYF. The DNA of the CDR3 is TGTGCCAGCAGCTTAGGGGGGGCCACAGATACGCAGTATTTT.

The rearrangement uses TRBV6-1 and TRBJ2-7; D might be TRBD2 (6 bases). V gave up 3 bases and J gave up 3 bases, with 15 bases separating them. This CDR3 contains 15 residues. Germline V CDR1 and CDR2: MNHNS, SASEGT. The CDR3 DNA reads TGTGCCAGCAGTGAGGGGTGGAGGGAAGGCTACGAGCAGTACTTC. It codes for CASSEGWREGYEQYF.

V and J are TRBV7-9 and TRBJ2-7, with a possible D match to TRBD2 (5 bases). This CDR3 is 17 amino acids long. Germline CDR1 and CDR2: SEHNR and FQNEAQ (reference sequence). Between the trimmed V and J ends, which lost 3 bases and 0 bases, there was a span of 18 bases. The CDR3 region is CASSFIPSGRSSYEQYF. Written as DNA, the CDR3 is TGTGCCAGCAGCTTCATACCCTCGGGGAGATCCTCCTACGAGCAGTACTTC.

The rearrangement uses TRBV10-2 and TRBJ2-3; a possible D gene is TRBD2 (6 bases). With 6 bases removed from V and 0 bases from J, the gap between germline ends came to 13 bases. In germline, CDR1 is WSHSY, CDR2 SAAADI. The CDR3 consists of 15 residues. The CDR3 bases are TGCGCCAGCAGCCTCGGGAGCCCGAGCACAGATACGCAGTATTTT. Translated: CASSLGSPSTDTQYF.